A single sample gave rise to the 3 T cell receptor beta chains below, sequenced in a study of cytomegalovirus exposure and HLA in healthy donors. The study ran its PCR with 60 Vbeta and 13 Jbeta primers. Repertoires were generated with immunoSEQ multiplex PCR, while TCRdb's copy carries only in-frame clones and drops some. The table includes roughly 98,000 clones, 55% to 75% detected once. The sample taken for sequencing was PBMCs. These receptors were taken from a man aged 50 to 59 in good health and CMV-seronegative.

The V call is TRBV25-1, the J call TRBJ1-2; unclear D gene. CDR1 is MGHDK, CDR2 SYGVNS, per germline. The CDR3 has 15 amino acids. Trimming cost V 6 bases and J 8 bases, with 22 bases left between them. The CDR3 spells CASRKGGYDLLGYTF. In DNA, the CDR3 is TGTGCCAGCAGGAAGGGAGGCTATGACCTTTTGGGCTACACCTTC.

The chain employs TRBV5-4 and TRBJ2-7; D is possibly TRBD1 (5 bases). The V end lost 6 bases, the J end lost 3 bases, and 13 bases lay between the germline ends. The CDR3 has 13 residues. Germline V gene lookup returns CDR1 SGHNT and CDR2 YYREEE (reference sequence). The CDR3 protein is CASTLDQGYEQYF. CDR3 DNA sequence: TGTGCCAGCACCCTTGACCAGGGCTACGAGCAGTACTTC.

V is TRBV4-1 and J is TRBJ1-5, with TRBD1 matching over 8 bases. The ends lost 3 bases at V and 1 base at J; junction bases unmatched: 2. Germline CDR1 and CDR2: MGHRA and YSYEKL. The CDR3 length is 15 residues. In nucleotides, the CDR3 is TGCGCCAGCAGCCATCGACAGGGGAGCAATCAGCCCCAGCATTTT. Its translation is CASSHRQGSNQPQHF.